Following are 25 T cell receptor beta chains from one sample sequenced in a study of cytomegalovirus exposure and HLA in healthy donors. Researchers ran the PCR with 60 Vbeta and 13 Jbeta primers. TCRdb keeps only in-frame clones here, not all; method: immunoSEQ multiplex PCR. The repertoire has 190,000 or so clones, 82% of them found once; the top ten carry 6.5%. Specimen: PBMCs. The receptors were sampled from a woman aged 45-59 years in good health and CMV-seropositive.

The rearrangement links TRBV5-1 to TRBJ2-3; maybe TRBD1 (6 bases). This CDR3 spans 15 amino acids. Germline CDR1 reads SGHRS; CDR2 reads YFSETQ. The V end was cut by 0 bases, the J end by 2 bases, with 10 bases between. The CDR3 sequence is CASSLGGPDTDTQYF. DNA for the CDR3: TGCGCCAGCAGCTTGGGGGGGCCTGACACAGATACGCAGTATTTT.

This clone was observed a handful of times. A junction boundary mismatches the germline segment, possibly from a read error. The rearrangement links TRBV4-1 to TRBJ2-5; 14 nucleotides match TRBD2. Germline-derived CDR1 and CDR2 are MGHRA and YSYEKL. The CDR3 contains 16 residues. The CDR3 bases are TGTGCCAGCAGCCCGGGACTAGCGGGAGCCTGGGAGACCCAGTACTTC. Translating it yields CASSPGLAGAWETQYF.

This clone was detected only once. Other DNA sequences of this sample code for an identical CDR3. The chain combines TRBV11-2 with TRBJ2-7, with a tentative D call TRBD1 (6 bases). Germline V gene data show CDR1 as SGHAT and CDR2 as FQNNGV. Trimming left V 5 bases short and J 4 bases short, with 9 bases between. The CDR3 runs to 12 residues. The CDR3 nucleotides are TGTGCCAGCAGCCCCCAGGGGTACGAGCAGTACTTC. Translated, it gives CASSPQGYEQYF.

The rearrangement joins TRBV5-4 to TRBJ1-2; D is ambiguous. Per germline, CDR1 SGHNT and CDR2 YYREEE (reference sequence). V dropped 0 bases and J dropped 4 bases, with 7 bases sitting between them. The CDR3 runs 13 residues. In nucleotides, the CDR3 is TGTGCCAGCAGCTTGGCCGGTGTCTATGGCTACACCTTC. Protein product: CASSLAGVYGYTF.

The J gene is TRBJ2-7, the V gene TRBV27; tentatively, D is TRBD2 (6 bases). The V gene's germline CDR1 is MNHEY and CDR2 SMNVEV (reference sequence). The CDR3 extends over 14 amino acids. Trimming shortened V by 5 bases and J by 2 bases, and 13 bases separated the two germline ends. As DNA, the CDR3 is TGTGCCAGCAGTCACCAGGGACTCCCCTACGAGCAGTACTTC. Encoded protein: CASSHQGLPYEQYF.

The chain links TRBV6-1 to TRBJ1-2; possibly TRBD1 for D (6 bases). This CDR3 spans 14 amino acids. V lost 10 bases and J lost 7, with 22 bases in between. Germline V lookup: CDR1 MNHNS, CDR2 SASEGT. The CDR3 here is CAISRTAIMSGYTF. DNA of the CDR3: TGTGCCATATCCCGGACAGCTATCATGTCTGGCTACACCTTC.

The chain has TRBV11-2 and TRBJ2-7, with 8 bases that match TRBD1. The CDR3 is made up of 14 amino acids. Germline-derived CDR1 and CDR2 are SGHAT and FQNNGV. With 0 bases clipped from V and 4 bases from J, the junction kept 2 bases outside the gene matches. The CDR3 here is CASSLDRGLYEQYF. In DNA, the CDR3 is TGTGCCAGCAGCTTAGACAGGGGGCTATACGAGCAGTACTTC.

This chain links TRBV19 with TRBJ1-1; maybe TRBD1 (5 bases). Trimming took off 4 bases at V and 1 base at J, with 10 bases between the two ends. The CDR3 totals 14 residues. Germline loops: CDR1 LNHDA, CDR2 SQIVND (reference sequence). The CDR3 DNA is TGTGCCAGTAGTAGAAAGGGGTGGAACACTGAAGCTTTCTTT. Protein product: CASSRKGWNTEAFF. Full variable domain (missing parts from reference TRBV19 and TRBJ1-1): DGGITQSPKYLFRKEGQNVTLSCEQNLNHDAMYWYRQDPGQGLRLIYYSQIVNDFQKGDIAEGYSVSREKKESFPLTVTSAQKNPTAFYLCASSRKGWNTEAFFGQGTRLTVV.

This chain joins TRBV11-2 and TRBJ2-5; perhaps TRBD2 as D (7 bases). The CDR3 has 14 residues. Germline loops: CDR1 SGHAT, CDR2 FQNNGV. V was trimmed by 6 bases and J by 5 bases, leaving 16 bases between them. The CDR3 spells CASRVGGGGETQYF. As DNA, the CDR3 is TGTGCCAGCAGGGTGGGGGGGGGCGGTGAGACCCAGTACTTC.

This clone was detected only a few times. V gene TRBV2 combines with J gene TRBJ2-5; TRBD1 agrees at 8 bases. The CDR3 has 14 residues. Per the germline V gene, CDR1 is SNHLY and CDR2 is FYNNEI. With V trimmed by 6 bases and J by 5 bases, 8 bases remained unmatched. The CDR3: CASSTTGGRETQYF. CDR3 in DNA: TGTGCCAGCAGCACTACAGGGGGACGGGAGACCCAGTACTTC.

The chain recombines TRBV11-2 with TRBJ2-7; perhaps TRBD1 as D (6 bases). CDR3 length: 13 amino acids. The V gene lost 5 bases and the J gene lost 4 bases, with 12 bases spanning the gap. Germline-derived CDR1 and CDR2 are SGHAT and FQNNGV. The CDR3 nucleotides read TGTGCCAGCAGCCTACTCAGGGGTTACGAGCAGTACTTC. Protein product: CASSLLRGYEQYF.

The chain couples TRBV7-2 to TRBJ1-1, with D uncertain. In germline, CDR1 is SGHTA, CDR2 FQGNSA. V was clipped by 3 bases and J by 3 bases, with 8 bases between them. The CDR3 length is 13 residues. The CDR3: CASSFSVDTEAFF. CDR3 nucleotide sequence: TGTGCCAGCAGCTTTTCAGTGGACACTGAAGCTTTCTTT.

The chain recombines TRBV19 with TRBJ1-5, with 8 bases fitting TRBD1. This CDR3 has 15 residues. Germline CDR1 and CDR2: LNHDA and SQIVND (reference sequence). The trim removed 5 bases at V and 2 bases at J, leaving 5 bases unmatched. In DNA, the CDR3 is TGTGCCAGTAGTTCACAGGGGGTTCGCAATCAGCCCCAGCATTTT. Residues: CASSSQGVRNQPQHF. Variable domain in full (rest from reference TRBV19 and TRBJ1-5): DGGITQSPKYLFRKEGQNVTLSCEQNLNHDAMYWYRQDPGQGLRLIYYSQIVNDFQKGDIAEGYSVSREKKESFPLTVTSAQKNPTAFYLCASSSQGVRNQPQHFGDGTRLSIL.

This sequence joins TRBV7-2 and TRBJ2-7; a weak D match, TRBD1 (5 bases). CDR3 size: 15 residues. Trimming removed 1 base at V and 3 bases at J, with 13 bases between. Per the germline V gene, CDR1 is SGHTA and CDR2 is FQGNSA. CDR3 in amino acids: CASSLVWQGNYEQYF. The CDR3 region has the DNA TGTGCCAGCAGCTTAGTGTGGCAGGGTAACTACGAGCAGTACTTC.

This clone was seen only a few times. This chain joins TRBV29-1 and TRBJ1-2; the match to TRBD1 covers 8 bases. The length of the CDR3 is 12 residues. The V and J ends lost 4 bases and 4 bases, in that order; junction bases with no gene match: 2. In germline, CDR1 is SQVTM, CDR2 ANQGSEA. The CDR3 region has the DNA TGCAGCGTTGGGACAGGGATCTATGGCTACACCTTC. It is translated as CSVGTGIYGYTF.

The chain joins TRBV4-2 to TRBJ2-2; 15 bases line up with TRBD2. The CDR3 covers 18 residues. Germline V gene lookup returns CDR1 LGHNA and CDR2 YNFKEQ. Trimming removed 4 bases from V and 6 bases from J; junction bases left unmatched: 9. The CDR3 sequence is CASSRTSGRAFLSGELFF. CDR3 coding DNA: TGTGCCAGCAGCCGGACTAGCGGGAGGGCCTTTTTGTCCGGGGAGCTGTTTTTT.

V usage is TRBV7-9 and J usage is TRBJ1-2; weak D call: TRBD1 (5 bases). This CDR3 comprises 11 residues. Trimming pared 3 bases from V and 7 bases from J, leaving 6 bases between. From germline, CDR1 is SEHNR and CDR2 FQNEAQ (reference sequence). The CDR3 protein is CASSFGGGYTF. Written as DNA, the CDR3 is TGTGCCAGCAGCTTCGGGGGTGGCTACACCTTC.

J is TRBJ1-3 and V is TRBV7-8; D call uncertain. V shed 5 bases and J shed 1 base, with 9 bases lying between them. Germline V CDR1 and CDR2: SGHVS, FQNEAQ. This CDR3 contains 14 residues. CDR3 residues: CASSPGGSGNTIYF. The CDR3 DNA reads as TGTGCCAGCAGCCCTGGAGGGTCTGGAAACACCATATATTTT.

The chain carries TRBV4-1 and TRBJ2-7; D is perhaps TRBD1 (6 bases). From germline, CDR1 is MGHRA and CDR2 YSYEKL. Trimming removed 3 bases at V and 2 bases at J, with 14 bases between. The CDR3 sequence is 15 residues long. DNA of the CDR3: TGCGCCAGCAGCCAGCTTCAACAGGGTCCCTACGAGCAGTACTTC. Translating it yields CASSQLQQGPYEQYF.

V usage is TRBV5-1 and J usage is TRBJ2-1, with 11 nucleotides matching TRBD2. J lost 3 bases, V lost 4 bases, and 3 bases had no gene match. The CDR3 spans 15 residues. CDR1 and CDR2 (germline): SGHRS, YFSETQ. This chain's CDR3 is CASSTGLADYNEQFF. The CDR3 DNA sequence: TGCGCCAGCAGCACGGGACTAGCGGACTACAATGAGCAGTTCTTC.

The chain's CDR3 is CASSPQGGRNEQFF. CDR3 bases: TGTGCCAGCAGCCCCCAGGGGGGAAGGAATGAGCAGTTCTTC. The chain employs TRBV9 and TRBJ2-1; tentative D call: TRBD1 (7 bases). The CDR3 runs to 14 residues. V shed 4 bases and J shed 7 bases, with 15 bases lying between them. Germline V lookup: CDR1 SGDLS, CDR2 YYNGEE.

The V call is TRBV6-6, the J call TRBJ2-7, with 7 bases lining up with TRBD2. The CDR3 is 16 residues long. The V and J ends lost 8 bases and 0 bases, in that order; junction bases with no gene match: 13. In germline, CDR1 is MNHNY, CDR2 SVGAGI (reference sequence). The CDR3 DNA follows: TGTGCCAGCGGCCCTGGGAGCGGGAAAAGCTCCTACGAGCAGTACTTC. As protein: CASGPGSGKSSYEQYF.

This chain uses TRBV5-1 with TRBJ2-7; 7 nucleotides agree with TRBD1. The germline CDR1 and CDR2 sequences are SGHRS and YFSETQ. The CDR3 runs 14 residues. V lost 3 bases to trimming and J lost 3 bases; unmatched junction nucleotides: 6. This CDR3 reads CASSSPGQVYEQYF. The CDR3 nucleotides are TGCGCCAGCAGCTCCCCCGGACAGGTCTACGAGCAGTACTTC. Together with reference TRBV5-1 and TRBJ2-7, the CDR3 gives the full variable domain: KAGVTQTPRYLIKTRGQQVTLSCSPISGHRSVSWYQQTPGQGLQFLFEYFSETQRNKGNFPGRFSGRQFSNSRSEMNVSTLELGDSALYLCASSSPGQVYEQYFGPGTRLTVT.

The CDR3 nucleotides read TGTGCCAGCAGCCCAGGGACTAGCGGGACTTACAATGAGCAGTTCTTC. Encoded protein: CASSPGTSGTYNEQFF. This chain connects TRBV5-8 to TRBJ2-1, with 13 nucleotides matching TRBD2. This CDR3 contains 16 residues. V was pared by 4 bases and J by 4 bases, with 5 bases of the junction left unmatched. The germline V gene encodes CDR1 SGHTS and CDR2 YDEGEE.

The chain has TRBV5-4 and TRBJ2-1; the match to TRBD2 covers 14 bases. Germline-derived CDR1 and CDR2 are SGHNT and YYREEE (reference sequence). The trim removed 4 bases at V and 7 bases at J, leaving 7 bases unmatched. There are 16 residues in the CDR3. The CDR3 DNA reads TGTGCCAGCAGCCCGCCGGGACTAGCGGGGGTGAATGAGCAGTTCTTC. It yields the protein CASSPPGLAGVNEQFF. Complete variable domain (other parts from reference TRBV5-4 and TRBJ2-1): ETGVTQSPTHLIKTRGQQVTLRCSSQSGHNTVSWYQQALGQGPQFIFQYYREEENGRGNFPPRFSGLQFPNYSSELNVNALELDDSALYLCASSPPGLAGVNEQFFGPGTRLTVL.